Each of the 12 T cell receptor beta chains below was sequenced from the same sample in a study of control samples from healthy donors and cancer patients. The protocol was immunoSEQ multiplex PCR, while the TCRdb copy is restricted to in-frame clones and leaves out a portion. Of around 97,000 clones listed, around 89% are singletons. The sample was PBMCs. The source of these receptors is a man in his sixties with lung cancer.

The chain employs TRBV18 and TRBJ1-1, with TRBD1 matching over 10 bases. CDR3 size: 13 residues. Trimming removed 5 bases from V and 8 bases from J; junction bases left unmatched: 5. Per germline, CDR1 KGHSH and CDR2 LQKENI. The CDR3: CASSARQGAEAFF. The CDR3 DNA is TGTGCCAGCTCAGCCCGACAGGGGGCCGAAGCTTTCTTT. Variable domain in full (rest from reference TRBV18 and TRBJ1-1): NAGVMQNPRHLVRRRGQEARLRCSPMKGHSHVYWYRQLPEEGLKFMVYLQKENIIDESGMPKERFSAEFPKEGPSILRIQQVVRGDSAAYFCASSARQGAEAFFGQGTRLTVV.

V and J are TRBV2 and TRBJ1-1; 7 positions match TRBD1. The V segment lost 4 bases and the J segment 1 base; nucleotides outside the gene matches: 6. Germline CDR1 SNHLY, CDR2 FYNNEI. CDR3 length: 15 residues. CDR3 in DNA: TGTGCCAGCAGTGGTCGACAGGGACCGAACACTGAAGCTTTCTTT. Its translation is CASSGRQGPNTEAFF.

The chain combines TRBV7-3 with TRBJ2-7; no definite D call. This CDR3 contains 9 residues. Germline assignment: CDR1 SGHTA and CDR2 FQGTGA. CDR3 protein: CASSPLHSV. The CDR3 DNA sequence: TGTGCCAGCAGTCCCCTCCACTCCGTC.

As to this clone: This CDR3 is also generated by other DNA sequences in the sample. The chain links TRBV18 to TRBJ1-5; 8 nucleotides agree with TRBD1. This CDR3 spans 16 amino acids. CDR1 and CDR2 (germline): KGHSH, LQKENI. J gave up 7 bases and V 5 bases, and 13 bases lay outside the gene matches. The CDR3 DNA is TGTGCCAGCTCATCATTTACAGGGGGTTCGGGGCAGCCCCAGCATTTT. Its protein product is CASSSFTGGSGQPQHF. The full variable domain, with the rest looked up from reference TRBV18 and TRBJ1-5, is NAGVMQNPRHLVRRRGQEARLRCSPMKGHSHVYWYRQLPEEGLKFMVYLQKENIIDESGMPKERFSAEFPKEGPSILRIQQVVRGDSAAYFCASSSFTGGSGQPQHFGDGTRLSIL.

The V call is TRBV5-1, the J call TRBJ1-2; the D gene is possibly TRBD1 (6 bases). CDR1 SGHRS and CDR2 YFSETQ come from the germline V gene. V gave up 3 bases and J gave up 2 bases, with 8 bases separating them. There are 13 residues in the CDR3. The DNA for the CDR3 is TGCGCCAGCAGCTGGGACACAAACTATGGCTACACCTTC. This sequence encodes CASSWDTNYGYTF.

A few counts support this clone. This rearrangement joins TRBV5-1 to TRBJ1-2; 7 positions agree with TRBD1. The V gene's germline CDR1 is SGHRS and CDR2 YFSETQ. After removal of 4 bases from V and 8 bases from J, the junction contained 8 bases not matched to a gene. There are 13 residues in the CDR3. CDR3 residues: CASSLDREGGYTF. The CDR3 region has the DNA TGCGCCAGCAGCCTCGACAGGGAGGGCGGCTACACCTTC.

The genes are TRBV27 and TRBJ2-6, with a possible D match to TRBD2 (5 bases). V shed 2 bases and J shed 4 bases, with 6 bases lying between them. CDR1 is MNHEY and CDR2 is SMNVEV in the germline V gene (reference sequence). This CDR3 is 14 amino acids long. The CDR3: CASSLGRGANVLTF. The CDR3 region has the DNA TGTGCCAGCAGTTTAGGGAGAGGGGCCAACGTCCTGACTTTC. Full variable domain (missing parts from reference TRBV27 and TRBJ2-6): EAQVTQNPRYLITVTGKKLTVTCSQNMNHEYMSWYRQDPGLGLRQIYYSMNVEVTDKGDVPEGYKVSRKEKRNFPLILESPSPNQTSLYFCASSLGRGANVLTFGAGSRLTVL.

The chain employs TRBV5-1 and TRBJ2-5; D assignment may be TRBD1 or TRBD2 (5 bases each). V was trimmed by 7 bases and J by 9 bases, leaving 16 bases between them. The CDR3 has 12 residues. Germline lookup yields CDR1 SGHRS and CDR2 YFSETQ. The CDR3 DNA is TGCGCCAGCCATAGGGGAGAACAAGCCCAGTACTTC. Protein sequence: CASHRGEQAQYF.

The J gene is TRBJ1-1, the V gene TRBV19; D gene uncertain. V gave up 2 bases and J gave up 1 base, with 5 bases separating them. CDR1 and CDR2 (germline): LNHDA, SQIVND (reference sequence). CDR3 size: 13 residues. The CDR3 DNA sequence: TGTGCCAGTAGTATACGAGGGAACACTGAAGCTTTCTTT. This gives the protein CASSIRGNTEAFF. Full variable domain (remainder filled in from reference TRBV19 and TRBJ1-1): DGGITQSPKYLFRKEGQNVTLSCEQNLNHDAMYWYRQDPGQGLRLIYYSQIVNDFQKGDIAEGYSVSREKKESFPLTVTSAQKNPTAFYLCASSIRGNTEAFFGQGTRLTVV.

This clone showed up just once. The V call is TRBV19, the J call TRBJ1-2; no reliable D call. Trimming took 9 bases from V and 3 from J, leaving 5 bases between them. The CDR3 totals 10 residues. Germline V lookup: CDR1 LNHDA, CDR2 SQIVND (reference sequence). The CDR3, as DNA: TGTGCCAGCGGGGACTATGGCTACACCTTC. The encoded protein is CASGDYGYTF. The full variable domain, with the rest looked up from reference TRBV19 and TRBJ1-2, is DGGITQSPKYLFRKEGQNVTLSCEQNLNHDAMYWYRQDPGQGLRLIYYSQIVNDFQKGDIAEGYSVSREKKESFPLTVTSAQKNPTAFYLCASGDYGYTFGSGTRLTVV.

The chain employs TRBV19 and TRBJ1-6, with TRBD1 matching 7 bases. This CDR3 comprises 13 residues. J gave up 15 bases and V 6 bases, and 11 bases lay outside the gene matches. Looked up from germline, CDR1 is LNHDA and CDR2 is SQIVND (reference sequence). CDR3 sequence (DNA): TGTGCCAGTAGCCCGACAGGGAGGCCCGACCTCCACTTT. Amino acids: CASSPTGRPDLHF. The variable domain in full, with the rest retrieved from reference TRBV19 and TRBJ1-6, is DGGITQSPKYLFRKEGQNVTLSCEQNLNHDAMYWYRQDPGQGLRLIYYSQIVNDFQKGDIAEGYSVSREKKESFPLTVTSAQKNPTAFYLCASSPTGRPDLHFGNGTRLTVT.

This clone was counted once. The chain employs TRBV10-1 and TRBJ2-2; 9 nucleotides align to TRBD1. The germline CDR1 and CDR2 sequences are WNHNN and SYGVQD (reference sequence). The CDR3 has 14 amino acids. After removal of 6 bases from V and 4 bases from J, the junction contained 3 bases not matched to a gene. Here the CDR3 reads CASRGTGLTGELFF. CDR3 DNA sequence: TGCGCCAGCAGGGGGACAGGGCTCACCGGGGAGCTGTTTTTT.